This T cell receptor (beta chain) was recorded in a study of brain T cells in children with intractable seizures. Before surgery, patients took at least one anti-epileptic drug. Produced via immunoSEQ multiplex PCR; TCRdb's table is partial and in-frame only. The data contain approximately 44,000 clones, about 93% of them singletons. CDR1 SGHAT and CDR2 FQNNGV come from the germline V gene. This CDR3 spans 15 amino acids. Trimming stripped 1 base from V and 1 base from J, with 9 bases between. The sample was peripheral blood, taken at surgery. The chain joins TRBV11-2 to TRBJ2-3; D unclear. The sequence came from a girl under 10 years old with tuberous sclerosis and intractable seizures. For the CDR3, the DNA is TGTGCCAGCAGCTTAGGAGTTGCGGGCACAGATACGCAGTATTTT. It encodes CASSLGVAGTDTQYF. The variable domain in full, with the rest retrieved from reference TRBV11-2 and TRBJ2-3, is EAGVAQSPRYKIIEKRQSVAFWCNPISGHATLYWYQQILGQGPKLLIQFQNNGVVDDSQLPKDRFSAERLKGVDSTLKIQPAKLEDSAVYLCASSLGVAGTDTQYFGPGTRLTVL.